The 26 T cell receptor beta chains below were found in one sample sequenced in a study of T cell responses to AZD1222 COVID-19 vaccine. This table comes from immunoSEQ multiplex PCR, and its TCRdb copy is limited to in-frame clones, with some not included. The table shows some 120,000 clones, with roughly 88% occurring only once. This material consisted of peripheral blood, taken on day 0 of AZD1222 vaccination. All receptors come from an adult in good health.

This clone is deemed medium-sized. The CDR3 spells CASSGGSDYEQYF. Written as DNA, the CDR3 is TGTGCCAGTAGTGGAGGGAGTGACTACGAGCAGTACTTC. The chain is built from TRBV19 and TRBJ2-7, with D possibly being TRBD2 (6 bases). The V gene lost 5 bases and the J gene lost 3 bases, with 11 bases spanning the gap. The CDR3 contains 13 residues. Germline values: CDR1 LNHDA, CDR2 SQIVND (reference sequence).

CDR3 protein: CTSRDRVSLPEGQFF. The CDR3 DNA is TGCACCAGCAGGGACCGAGTATCTCTACCCGAGGGGCAGTTCTTC. The chain employs TRBV1 and TRBJ2-1; the table gives TRBD2 as D, unverified against the DNA. TRBV1 counts as a pseudogene. This CDR3 is 15 amino acids long.

This clone was counted once. The sample contains more than one DNA sequence encoding this CDR3. The chain links TRBV14 to TRBJ1-1; D may be TRBD1 (5 bases). This CDR3 spans 14 amino acids. From germline, CDR1 is SGHDN and CDR2 FVKESK. V lost 3 bases, J lost 0 bases, and 8 bases lay in between. CDR3 DNA sequence: TGTGCCAGCAGCCAGGCAGGGATGAACACTGAAGCTTTCTTT. This sequence encodes CASSQAGMNTEAFF.

The chain couples TRBV27 to TRBJ2-7; 9 nucleotides line up with TRBD1. The ends lost 5 bases at V and 6 bases at J; junction bases unmatched: 2. Germline assignment: CDR1 MNHEY and CDR2 SMNVEV (reference sequence). CDR3 length: 12 residues. CDR3 in amino acids: CASSHRGLEQYF. The CDR3 DNA reads as TGTGCCAGCAGTCACAGGGGGCTCGAGCAGTACTTC.

This sequence joins TRBV4-3 and TRBJ1-1; the D gene is possibly TRBD1 (6 bases). Germline V gives CDR1 LGHNA, CDR2 YSLEER. CDR3 length: 13 residues. The V gene lost 4 bases and the J gene lost 7 bases, with 13 bases spanning the gap. The CDR3 protein is CASSLKQGGEAFF. CDR3 sequence (DNA): TGCGCCAGCAGCCTAAAACAGGGAGGTGAAGCTTTCTTT.

The chain links TRBV5-1 to TRBJ1-2; no clear D gene. Germline lookup yields CDR1 SGHRS and CDR2 YFSETQ. The CDR3 sequence is 12 residues long. Trimming removed 0 bases from V and 6 bases from J, with 6 bases in between. The CDR3 loop reads CASSLARDGYTF. DNA of the CDR3: TGCGCCAGCAGCTTGGCAAGGGATGGCTACACCTTC. The full variable domain, in which reference TRBV5-1 and TRBJ1-2 provide the parts outside the CDR3, is KAGVTQTPRYLIKTRGQQVTLSCSPISGHRSVSWYQQTPGQGLQFLFEYFSETQRNKGNFPGRFSGRQFSNSRSEMNVSTLELGDSALYLCASSLARDGYTFGSGTRLTVV.

This chain links TRBV21-1 with TRBJ1-2; the table's D call of TRBD1 was not tested on the DNA. TRBV21-1 constitutes a pseudogene. The CDR3 length is 11 residues. The CDR3 spells CAPRGGYGYTF. The CDR3 DNA reads as TGTGCCCCACGAGGGGGATATGGCTACACCTTC.

The chain recombines TRBV19 with TRBJ1-5; TRBD1 is a possible D gene (6 bases). Looked up from germline, CDR1 is LNHDA and CDR2 is SQIVND (reference sequence). The CDR3 has 12 residues. V was pared by 8 bases and J by 7 bases, with 12 bases between. The CDR3 sequence: CASYTGYQPQHF. The DNA for the CDR3 is TGTGCCAGTTACACAGGGTACCAGCCCCAGCATTTT. The variable domain in full, with the rest retrieved from reference TRBV19 and TRBJ1-5, is DGGITQSPKYLFRKEGQNVTLSCEQNLNHDAMYWYRQDPGQGLRLIYYSQIVNDFQKGDIAEGYSVSREKKESFPLTVTSAQKNPTAFYLCASYTGYQPQHFGDGTRLSIL.

The chain joins TRBV30 to TRBJ1-1, with D possibly TRBD1 on 5 matching bases. V dropped 2 bases and J dropped 0 bases, with 10 bases sitting between them. CDR1 GTSNPN and CDR2 SVGIG come from the germline V gene (reference sequence). This CDR3 is built from 14 residues. This CDR3 reads CAWSKGRVNTEAFF. The CDR3 nucleotides are TGTGCCTGGAGTAAGGGACGGGTGAACACTGAAGCTTTCTTT.

This clone was detected only a few times. The rearrangement uses TRBV19 and TRBJ1-3; 11 bases line up with TRBD1. CDR1 is LNHDA, CDR2 SQIVND, per germline (reference sequence). The J segment lost 7 bases and the V segment lost 10 bases, leaving 6 bases of the junction unmatched. The length of the CDR3 is 13 residues. CDR3: CAIRDRGRNTIYF. Here the CDR3 DNA reads TGTGCCATCCGGGACAGGGGGAGGAACACCATATATTTT.

V and J are TRBV4-1 and TRBJ1-1, with D hard to call. The length of the CDR3 is 13 residues. The V gene lost 1 base and the J gene lost 1 base, with 4 bases spanning the gap. Germline CDR1 MGHRA, CDR2 YSYEKL. CDR3 sequence (DNA): TGCGCCAGCAGCCAAGCCCAGAACACTGAAGCTTTCTTT. This sequence encodes CASSQAQNTEAFF.

The chain combines TRBV24-1 with TRBJ2-7, with 7 bases matching TRBD1. The germline gives CDR1 KGHDR, CDR2 SFDVKD. The CDR3 is 13 amino acids. V was clipped by 3 bases and J by 4 bases; unmatched bases: 2. In nucleotides, the CDR3 is TGTGCCACCAGTGATAAGGGGGCTTACGAGCAGTACTTC. This encodes CATSDKGAYEQYF.

This clone was detected a few times. The rearrangement links TRBV6-1 to TRBJ2-7; TRBD1 matches 9 bases. This CDR3 spans 14 amino acids. Germline loops: CDR1 MNHNS, CDR2 SASEGT. V dropped 3 bases and J dropped 1; count of bases not matched to a gene: 1. The CDR3 DNA follows: TGTGCCAGCAGTGATGGGACAGGGTCCTACGAGCAGTACTTC. This sequence encodes CASSDGTGSYEQYF.

The table lists this clone with a few counts. The V call is TRBV25-1, the J call TRBJ2-7; 12 nucleotides line up with TRBD2. The CDR3 spans 16 residues. Germline assignment: CDR1 MGHDK and CDR2 SYGVNS. J was trimmed by 9 bases and V by 3 bases; bases with no gene match: 12. CDR3 region: CASSDPRLAGDAAQYF. DNA of the CDR3: TGTGCCAGCAGTGACCCCAGACTAGCGGGAGACGCGGCGCAGTACTTC.

V gene TRBV6-8 combines with J gene TRBJ1-2; 8 bases match TRBD1. The V gene's germline CDR1 is MNHGY and CDR2 SAAAGT. The CDR3 is made up of 17 amino acids. After removal of 4 bases from V and 8 bases from J, the junction contained 18 bases not matched to a gene. CDR3 loop: CASSSLVTGGIFRGYTF. CDR3 nucleotides: TGTGCCAGCAGTTCCCTGGTCACAGGGGGGATTTTTAGGGGCTACACCTTC.

This chain joins TRBV5-1 and TRBJ1-1; no clear D. The CDR3 runs 14 residues. The V end was cut by 4 bases, the J end by 1 base, with 11 bases between. Germline V gene lookup returns CDR1 SGHRS and CDR2 YFSETQ. The CDR3 is CASSTPDGNTEAFF. In nucleotides, the CDR3 is TGCGCCAGCAGCACACCAGACGGGAACACTGAAGCTTTCTTT.

J is TRBJ1-5 and V is TRBV18; weak D call: TRBD1 (5 bases). CDR1 and CDR2 (germline): KGHSH, LQKENI. The CDR3 length is 16 residues. V dropped 3 bases and J dropped 0 bases, with 12 bases sitting between them. CDR3 amino acids: CASSPGQGYSNQPQHF. In DNA, the CDR3 is TGTGCCAGCTCACCCGGGCAGGGCTATAGCAATCAGCCCCAGCATTTT.

The chain couples TRBV28 to TRBJ1-1; the D is unclear. This CDR3 comprises 14 residues. Looked up from germline, CDR1 is MDHEN and CDR2 is SYDVKM. Trimming cost V 6 bases and J 8 bases, with 19 bases left between them. The CDR3 sequence: CASSPPSKAAEAFF. CDR3 in DNA: TGTGCCAGCAGCCCCCCCTCGAAGGCAGCAGAAGCTTTCTTT.

The V call is TRBV30, the J call TRBJ1-5; no clear D gene. V shed 2 bases and J shed 4 bases, with 9 bases lying between them. The CDR3 is 13 amino acids. The germline gives CDR1 GTSNPN, CDR2 SVGIG (reference sequence). The CDR3 DNA reads as TGTGCCTGGAGTTTGGGCGGAAATCAGCCCCAGCATTTT. It is translated as CAWSLGGNQPQHF.

V and J are TRBV3-1 (or the pseudogene TRBV3-2) and TRBJ1-1; D possibly corresponds to TRBD1 (6 bases). The CDR3 contains 14 residues. CDR1 and CDR2 from the germline V gene are LGHDT and YNNKEL (reference sequence). The V end was cut by 0 bases, the J end by 1 base, with 6 bases between. The CDR3 loop is CASSQDRGNTEAFF. In DNA form, the CDR3 reads TGTGCCAGCAGCCAAGACAGGGGGAACACTGAAGCTTTCTTT.

This chain joins TRBV28 and TRBJ1-2, with no clear D. Between the trimmed V and J ends, which lost 5 bases and 1 base, there was a span of 14 bases. Germline V CDR1 and CDR2: MDHEN, SYDVKM. The CDR3 is 15 amino acids. CDR3: CASSPGGGVNYGYTF. In nucleotides, the CDR3 is TGTGCCAGCAGTCCGGGCGGTGGGGTTAACTATGGCTACACCTTC.

The rearrangement links TRBV9 to TRBJ2-1; 8 positions match TRBD2. The germline CDR1 and CDR2 sequences are SGDLS and YYNGEE. Unmatched junction bases numbered 3, after V lost 0 bases and J lost 1 base. The CDR3 runs to 16 residues. The CDR3 sequence is CASSVAGGQSYNEQFF. The CDR3 coding sequence is TGTGCCAGCAGCGTAGCGGGGGGGCAATCCTACAATGAGCAGTTCTTC.

V gene TRBV18 combines with J gene TRBJ1-3; possibly TRBD1 for D (5 bases). CDR1 KGHSH and CDR2 LQKENI come from the germline V gene. Trimming took off 2 bases at V and 1 base at J, with 12 bases between the two ends. This CDR3 has 16 residues. The CDR3 DNA sequence: TGTGCCAGCTCACCAATCCAGGGAAAGTCTGGAAACACCATATATTTT. Its protein is CASSPIQGKSGNTIYF.

J is TRBJ2-7 and V is TRBV12-3 or TRBV12-4; D gene unclear. V dropped 3 bases and J dropped 7 bases, with 7 bases sitting between them. The CDR3 contains 11 residues. In DNA, the CDR3 is TGTGCCAGCAGTTTTGTCTCGGAGCAGTACTTC. Translated, it gives CASSFVSEQYF.

The rearrangement links TRBV7-9 to TRBJ2-7; 9 nucleotides match TRBD2. The germline V gene has CDR1 SEHNR and CDR2 FQNEAQ (reference sequence). The CDR3 totals 15 residues. V was clipped by 2 bases and J by 1 base; unmatched bases: 3. In DNA form, the CDR3 reads TGTGCCAGCAGCTTAACGACTAGCGGTTCCTACGAGCAGTACTTC. Translating it yields CASSLTTSGSYEQYF.

The chain combines TRBV29-1 with TRBJ1-4; D remains unclear. CDR1 and CDR2 from the germline V gene are SQVTM and ANQGSEA. Trimming took off 7 bases at V and 3 bases at J, with 15 bases between the two ends. CDR3 length: 14 residues. The CDR3 reads CSAQNPGANEKLFF. The CDR3 DNA reads TGCAGCGCTCAAAATCCCGGGGCTAATGAAAAACTGTTTTTT. The whole variable domain, remainder taken from reference TRBV29-1 and TRBJ1-4, is SAVISQKPSRDICQRGTSLTIQCQVDSQVTMMFWYRQQPGQSLTLIATANQGSEATYESGFVIDKFPISRPNLTFSTLTVSNMSPEDSSIYLCSAQNPGANEKLFFGSGTQLSVL.